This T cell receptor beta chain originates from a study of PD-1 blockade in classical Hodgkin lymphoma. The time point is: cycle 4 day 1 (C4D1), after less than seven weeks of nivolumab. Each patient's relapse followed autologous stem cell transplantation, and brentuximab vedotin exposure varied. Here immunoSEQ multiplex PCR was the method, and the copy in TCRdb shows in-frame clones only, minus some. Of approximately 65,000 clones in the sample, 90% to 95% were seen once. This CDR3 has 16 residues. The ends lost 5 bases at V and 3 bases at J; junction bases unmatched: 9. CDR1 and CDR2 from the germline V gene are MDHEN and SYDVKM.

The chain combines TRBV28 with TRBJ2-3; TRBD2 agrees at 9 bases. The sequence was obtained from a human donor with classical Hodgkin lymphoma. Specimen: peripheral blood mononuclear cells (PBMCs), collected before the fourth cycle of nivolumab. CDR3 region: CASSRPPSGITDTQYF. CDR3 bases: TGTGCCAGCAGTCGACCCCCTAGCGGGATAACAGATACGCAGTATTTT.